Here is one T cell receptor beta chain with its context. Antigen: not known. Sequencing used immunoSEQ multiplex PCR; TCRdb keeps in-frame clones, though not all of them. The table has 130,000 or so clones, around nine tenths seen once. The sample comes from a study of T cell responses to AZD1222 COVID-19 vaccine. This CDR3 comprises 19 residues. The germline V gene has CDR1 MDHEN and CDR2 SYDVKM. Losses at the gene ends were 3 bases for V and 2 bases for J; bases not matched to a gene: 16. Study outcomes and limitations: Just 5 to 7 people given AZD1222 tested seropositive at baseline. The span of vaccine-associated CD4 TCRs extended across spike, with dominance at 160-218 and 743-854.

This chain links TRBV28 with TRBJ2-1, with 7 positions matching TRBD2. The sequenced sample was peripheral blood, obtained 28 days after the second AZD1222 dose. This clonotype was sampled from an adult who received the AZD1222 COVID-19 vaccine. The CDR3 nucleotides are TGTGCCAGCAGTTTCCCCAATACTAGCGCGAGTCTCGCCTACAATGAGCAGTTCTTC. Its protein product is CASSFPNTSASLAYNEQFF.